This is a list of T cell receptor beta chains from one sample in a study of T cells in Graves' hyperthyroidism and ophthalmopathy. TCRdb reprocessed the multiplex PCR reads via MiXCR and lists one record per CDR3 protein. The profile shows a few hundred thousand distinct CDR3 sequences, approximately 20% of them singletons. The material sequenced was blood. These receptors were obtained from a woman younger than 30 with Graves' hyperthyroidism. CDR3s include the opening cysteine and the closing phenylalanine or tryptophan. The D gene is left open where the match is weak. A row's size may be missing; if present it is once, few, many or a size class.

D gene | clone size | J gene | V gene | CDR3 DNA | CDR3 protein
TRBD1 | many | TRBJ1-5 | TRBV20-1 | TGCAGTGCTAGTCTAAGGCAGGGGGATGCGTTGGGGGATCAGCCCCAGCATTTT | CSASLRQGDALGDQPQHF
. | many | TRBJ1-1 | TRBV20-1 | TGCAGTGCTAGAGACGGCGTCGGCACTGAAGCTTTCTTT | CSARDGVGTEAFF
TRBD1 | many | TRBJ1-2 | TRBV20-1 | TGCAGTGCCCCCCGGGACAGGCAATTTTATGGCTACACCTTC | CSAPRDRQFYGYTF
TRBD1 | many | TRBJ2-7 | TRBV7-8 | TGTGCCAGCAGCTTATGGACAGGGTCGTACGAGCAGTACTTC | CASSLWTGSYEQYF
. | many | TRBJ2-7 | TRBV12-3/TRBV12-4 | TGTGCCAGCAGCCATAGCGGCGGCTCCTACGAGCAGTACTTC | CASSHSGGSYEQYF
. | few | TRBJ2-5 | TRBV19 | TGTGCCAGTAGTGTGTACCAAGAGACCCAGTACTTC | CASSVYQETQYF
. | many | TRBJ1-1 | TRBV10-3 | TGTGCCATCAGTGAGTCGACAGAGAACACTGAAGCTTTCTTT | CAISESTENTEAFF
. | many | TRBJ1-1 | TRBV20-1 | TGCAGTGCTAGAGCGGGTCCAGGGACTGAAGCTTTCTTT | CSARAGPGTEAFF
. | many | TRBJ1-2 | TRBV20-1 | TGCAGTGCTACCGATAAGGCCTATGGCTACACCTTC | CSATDKAYGYTF
. | . | TRBJ1-1 | TRBV12-3/TRBV12-4 | TGTGCCAGCAGACTGGGACGGAGGGACACTGAAGCTTTCTTT | CASRLGRRDTEAFF
. | many | TRBJ1-5 | TRBV5-6 | TGTGCCAGCAGCTTTAGGTATAGCAATCAGCCCCAGCATTTT | CASSFRYSNQPQHF
. | . | TRBJ1-6 | TRBV12-3/TRBV12-4 | TGTGCCAGCAGTTTGAAGGTTCGGACATTTGGTCTCGCAAGCTCCTATAATTCACCCCTCCACTTT | CASSLKVRTFGLASSYNSPLHF
TRBD1 | . | TRBJ1-5 | TRBV20-1 | TGCAGTGCTAGAACATATGGGGTAGGGGGCCAGCCCCAGCATTTT | CSARTYGVGGQPQHF
. | many | TRBJ1-2 | TRBV9 | TGTGCCAGCAGCGTAGACGGCTATGGCTACACCTTC | CASSVDGYGYTF
. | few | TRBJ1-4 | TRBV7-9 | TGTGCCAGCAGACCGGGCCCTGGGGGTGAAAAACTGTTTTTT | CASRPGPGGEKLFF
TRBD2 | few | TRBJ2-5 | TRBV6-1 | TGTGCCAGCAGTCAGCGGCGACTAGCGGGTGAGACCCAGTACTTC | CASSQRRLAGETQYF
TRBD1 | many | TRBJ2-7 | TRBV6-1 | TGTGCCAGCAGAGGGACAGGGGGCTACGAGCAGTACTTC | CASRGTGGYEQYF
. | many | TRBJ1-2 | TRBV5-6 | TGTGCCAGCAGCTCACAAAGGATAGAGTTTGGCTACACCTTC | CASSSQRIEFGYTF
. | many | TRBJ2-5 | TRBV18 | TGTGCCAGCAGTCCTCTAGGGGAGACCCAGTACTTC | CASSPLGETQYF
. | many | TRBJ1-1 | TRBV12-3/TRBV12-4 | TGTGCCAGCAGTCGGGACTTAGGGACTGAAGCTTTCTTT | CASSRDLGTEAFF
. | many | TRBJ2-7 | TRBV7-8 | TGTGCCAGCAGCCGCCCACGCAGGGGCGACGAGCAGTACTTC | CASSRPRRGDEQYF
. | many | TRBJ1-1 | TRBV27 | TGTGCCAGCAGTCTACATGGGACCCTGAACACTGAAGCTTTCTTT | CASSLHGTLNTEAFF
TRBD1 | . | TRBJ1-2 | TRBV6-1 | TGTGCCAGCAGTGTATTGAAGGGACAGGGCTACACCTTC | CASSVLKGQGYTF
. | few | TRBJ1-1 | TRBV18 | TGTGCCAGCTCGCCTACCACCACCAAGATGAACACTGAAGCTTTCTTT | CASSPTTTKMNTEAFF
TRBD2 | many | TRBJ2-5 | TRBV20-1 | TGCAGTGCTAGACCCGGACTAGCGGGGGGGACCCAGTACTTC | CSARPGLAGGTQYF
TRBD1 | few | TRBJ1-5 | TRBV20-1 | TGCAGTGCCAACAGGGGCCGGAAGAATCAGCCCCAGCATTTT | CSANRGRKNQPQHF
. | many | TRBJ2-7 | TRBV3-1 | TGTGCCAGCAGCCAGGCGCTGAACTCCTACGAGCAGTACTTC | CASSQALNSYEQYF